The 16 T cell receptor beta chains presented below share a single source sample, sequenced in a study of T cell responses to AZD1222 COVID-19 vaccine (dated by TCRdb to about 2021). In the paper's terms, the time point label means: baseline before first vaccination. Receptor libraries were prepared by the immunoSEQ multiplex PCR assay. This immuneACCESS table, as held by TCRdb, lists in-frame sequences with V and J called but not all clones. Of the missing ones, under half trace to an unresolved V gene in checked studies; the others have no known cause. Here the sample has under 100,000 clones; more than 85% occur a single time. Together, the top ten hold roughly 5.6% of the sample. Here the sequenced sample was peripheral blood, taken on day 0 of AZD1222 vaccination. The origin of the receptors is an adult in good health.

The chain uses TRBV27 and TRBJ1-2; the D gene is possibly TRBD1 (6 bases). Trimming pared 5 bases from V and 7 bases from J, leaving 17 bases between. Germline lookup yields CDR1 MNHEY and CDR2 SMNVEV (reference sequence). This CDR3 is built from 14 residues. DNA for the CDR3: TGTGCCAGCAGTGGAAACAGGGAGCAGTTTGGCTACACCTTC. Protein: CASSGNREQFGYTF.

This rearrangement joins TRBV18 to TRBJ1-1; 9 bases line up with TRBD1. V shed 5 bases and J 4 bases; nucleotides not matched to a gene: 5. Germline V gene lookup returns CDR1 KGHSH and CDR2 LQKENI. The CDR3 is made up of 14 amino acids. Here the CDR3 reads CASSYDRGGTEAFF. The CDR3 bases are TGTGCCAGCTCATACGACAGGGGGGGCACTGAAGCTTTCTTT.

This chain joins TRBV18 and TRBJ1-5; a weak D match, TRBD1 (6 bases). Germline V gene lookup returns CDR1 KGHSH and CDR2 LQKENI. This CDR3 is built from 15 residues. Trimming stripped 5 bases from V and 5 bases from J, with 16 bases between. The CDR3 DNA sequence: TGTGCCAGCTCAGGCACCAGGGGCGGATATCAGCCCCAGCATTTT. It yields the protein CASSGTRGGYQPQHF. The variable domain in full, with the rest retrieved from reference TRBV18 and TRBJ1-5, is NAGVMQNPRHLVRRRGQEARLRCSPMKGHSHVYWYRQLPEEGLKFMVYLQKENIIDESGMPKERFSAEFPKEGPSILRIQQVVRGDSAAYFCASSGTRGGYQPQHFGDGTRLSIL.

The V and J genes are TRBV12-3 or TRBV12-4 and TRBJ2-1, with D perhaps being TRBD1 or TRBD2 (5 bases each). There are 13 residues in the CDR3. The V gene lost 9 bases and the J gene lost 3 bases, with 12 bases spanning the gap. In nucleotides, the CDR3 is TGTGCCAGTACTAGGGGCGGCTACAATGAGCAGTTCTTC. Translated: CASTRGGYNEQFF.

CDR3 DNA sequence: TGTGCCAGCAGCGTAACCGGATTTAGCAATCAGCCCCAGCATTTT. It encodes CASSVTGFSNQPQHF. The rearrangement uses TRBV28 and TRBJ1-5; D not resolved. Trimming pared 6 bases from V and 0 bases from J, leaving 12 bases between. CDR3 length equals 15 residues. Germline CDR1 and CDR2: MDHEN and SYDVKM.

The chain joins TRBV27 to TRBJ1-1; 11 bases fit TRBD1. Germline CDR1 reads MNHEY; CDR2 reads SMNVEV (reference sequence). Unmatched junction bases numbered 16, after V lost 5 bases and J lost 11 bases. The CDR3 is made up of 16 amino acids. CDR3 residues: CASSPRTGGSLLSAFF. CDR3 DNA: TGTGCCAGCAGTCCTCGGACAGGGGGCTCCTTATTGTCCGCTTTCTTT.

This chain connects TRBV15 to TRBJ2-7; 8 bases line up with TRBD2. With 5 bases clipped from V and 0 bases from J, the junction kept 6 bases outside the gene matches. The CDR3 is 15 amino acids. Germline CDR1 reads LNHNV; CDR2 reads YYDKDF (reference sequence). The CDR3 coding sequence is TGTGCCACCAGCCGTGGCGCGGGGGGCTCCTACGAGCAGTACTTC. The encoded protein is CATSRGAGGSYEQYF.

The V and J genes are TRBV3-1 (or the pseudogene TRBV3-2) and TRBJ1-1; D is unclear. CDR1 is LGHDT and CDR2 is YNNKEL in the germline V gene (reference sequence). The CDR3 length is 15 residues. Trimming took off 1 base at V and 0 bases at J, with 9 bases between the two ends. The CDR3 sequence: CASSQAGLMNTEAFF. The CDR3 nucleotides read TGTGCCAGCAGCCAAGCCGGGCTTATGAACACTGAAGCTTTCTTT.

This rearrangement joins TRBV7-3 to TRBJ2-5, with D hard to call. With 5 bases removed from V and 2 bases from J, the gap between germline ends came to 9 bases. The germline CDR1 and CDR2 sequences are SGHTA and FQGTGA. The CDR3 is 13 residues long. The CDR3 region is CASSPDRQETQYF. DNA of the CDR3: TGTGCCAGCAGCCCGGACCGGCAAGAGACCCAGTACTTC.

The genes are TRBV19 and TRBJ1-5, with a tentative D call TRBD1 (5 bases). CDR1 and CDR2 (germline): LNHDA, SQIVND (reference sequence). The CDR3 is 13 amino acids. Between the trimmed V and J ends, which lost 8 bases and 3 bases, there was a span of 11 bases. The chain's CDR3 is CASSQGYNQPQHF. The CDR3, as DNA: TGTGCCAGTTCCCAGGGATACAATCAGCCCCAGCATTTT.

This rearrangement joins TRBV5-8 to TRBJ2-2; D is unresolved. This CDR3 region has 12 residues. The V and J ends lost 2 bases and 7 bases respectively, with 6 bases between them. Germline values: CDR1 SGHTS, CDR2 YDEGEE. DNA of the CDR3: TGTGCCAGCAGCTTATGGGGCGGGGAGCTGTTTTTT. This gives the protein CASSLWGGELFF.

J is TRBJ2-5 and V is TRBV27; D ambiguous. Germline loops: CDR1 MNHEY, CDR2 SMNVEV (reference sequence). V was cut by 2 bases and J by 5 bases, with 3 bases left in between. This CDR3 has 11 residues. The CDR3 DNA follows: TGTGCCAGCAGTTTAATGGAGACCCAGTACTTC. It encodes CASSLMETQYF.

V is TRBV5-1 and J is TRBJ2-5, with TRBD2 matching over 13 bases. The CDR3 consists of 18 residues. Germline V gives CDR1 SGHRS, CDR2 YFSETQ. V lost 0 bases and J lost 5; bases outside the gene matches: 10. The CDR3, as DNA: TGCGCCAGCAGCTTGGGGGCACCGGGACTAGCGGGGAGGGAGACCCAGTACTTC. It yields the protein CASSLGAPGLAGRETQYF.

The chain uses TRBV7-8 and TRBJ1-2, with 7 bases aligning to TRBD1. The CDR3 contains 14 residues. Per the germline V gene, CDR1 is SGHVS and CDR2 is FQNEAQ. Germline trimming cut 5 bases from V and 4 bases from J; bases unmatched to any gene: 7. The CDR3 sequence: CASSRQGKGYGYTF. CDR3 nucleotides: TGTGCCAGCAGCCGACAGGGCAAGGGCTATGGCTACACCTTC.

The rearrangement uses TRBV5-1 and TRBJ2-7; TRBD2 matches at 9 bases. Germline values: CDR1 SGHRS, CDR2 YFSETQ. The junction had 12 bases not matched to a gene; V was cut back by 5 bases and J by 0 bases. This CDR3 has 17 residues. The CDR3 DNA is TGCGCCAGCAGGTTGACGGAACTGCGGGGGGGCTCCTACGAGCAGTACTTC. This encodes CASRLTELRGGSYEQYF.

Here the CDR3 reads CASSWSTYEQYF. The CDR3, as DNA: TGTGCCAGCAGCTGGAGTACCTACGAGCAGTACTTC. The chain employs TRBV7-9 and TRBJ2-7; D remains unclear. Germline V lookup: CDR1 SEHNR, CDR2 FQNEAQ (reference sequence). V was trimmed by 4 bases and J by 2 bases, leaving 6 bases between them. This CDR3 region has 12 residues.